What follows are 9 T cell receptor beta chains derived from one specimen sequenced in a study of OX40 agonist ivuxolimab in advanced cancers. Clones were read by immunoSEQ multiplex PCR, and TCRdb kept only the in-frame ones, dropping some. Of 60,000 or so clones listed, around 93% are singletons. The sample here was CD4+ or CD8+ T cells sorted from blood, taken in a trial of the OX40 agonist ivuxolimab. The receptors originated from an adult with an advanced solid tumor such as melanoma, head and neck, liver or kidney cancer.

The J gene is TRBJ2-3, the V gene TRBV27, with TRBD2 matching 14 bases. The germline V gene encodes CDR1 MNHEY and CDR2 SMNVEV (reference sequence). The CDR3 length is 15 residues. V lost 6 bases to trimming and J lost 5 bases; unmatched junction nucleotides: 4. CDR3 residues: CASRETSGRVDTQYF. The CDR3 DNA reads as TGTGCCAGCAGGGAGACTAGCGGGAGGGTAGATACGCAGTATTTT.

The V gene is TRBV7-3, the J gene TRBJ2-1, with D uncertain. V shed 0 bases and J shed 3 bases, with 3 bases lying between them. Germline V gene lookup returns CDR1 SGHTA and CDR2 FQGTGA. There are 13 residues in the CDR3. The DNA for the CDR3 is TGTGCCAGCAGCTTAACCGTCTACAATGAGCAGTTCTTC. This translates into CASSLTVYNEQFF.

The genes are TRBV5-3 and TRBJ1-2; no definite D call. TRBV5-3 is reported as an ORF; its role is uncertain. The ends were cut back, 4 bases at V and 1 base at J, with 14 bases in the middle. This CDR3 spans 15 amino acids. As DNA, the CDR3 is TGTGCCAGAAGCCAGAACAGCACCTATAACTATGGCTACACCTTC. Amino acid sequence: CARSQNSTYNYGYTF.

The chain is built from TRBV10-3 and TRBJ1-3; D is undetermined. There are 14 residues in the CDR3. Trimming took 4 bases from V and 0 from J, leaving 7 bases between them. Germline V CDR1 and CDR2: ENHRY, SYGVKD. The CDR3 nucleotides are TGTGCCATCAGTGGCCAGGACTCTGGAAACACCATATATTTT. Its translation is CAISGQDSGNTIYF.

The chain recombines TRBV7-9 with TRBJ1-1; D gene unclear. This CDR3 region has 15 residues. Trimming left V 1 base short and J 1 base short, with 10 bases between. Per germline, CDR1 SEHNR and CDR2 FQNEAQ (reference sequence). As DNA, the CDR3 is TGTGCCAGCAGCTTAGTGGCGGATTCGAACACTGAAGCTTTCTTT. Protein sequence: CASSLVADSNTEAFF.

This clone has a single count. V usage is TRBV29-1 and J usage is TRBJ1-1; no clear D gene. The germline V gene encodes CDR1 SQVTM and CDR2 ANQGSEA. CDR3 size: 12 residues. V was shortened by 1 base and J by 3 bases, with 6 bases between the two germline ends. The CDR3 coding sequence is TGCAGCGTTGAAGGCGTCTACACTGAAGCTTTCTTT. This translates into CSVEGVYTEAFF.

As regards this clone: Other DNA sequences of this sample code for an identical CDR3. The rearrangement joins TRBV5-6 to TRBJ2-1; TRBD2 is a possible D gene (6 bases). In germline, CDR1 is SGHDT, CDR2 YYEEEE. Trimming stripped 4 bases from V and 0 bases from J, with 14 bases between. The CDR3 spans 16 residues. The DNA of the CDR3 is TGTGCCAGCAGCCTCGGCGCCGGGAGCTCCTACAATGAGCAGTTCTTC. Protein sequence: CASSLGAGSSYNEQFF. Based on the CDR3 plus reference TRBV5-6 and TRBJ2-1, the full variable domain is DAGVTQSPTHLIKTRGQQVTLRCSPKSGHDTVSWYQQALGQGPQFIFQYYEEEERQRGNFPDRFSGHQFPNYSSELNVNALLLGDSALYLCASSLGAGSSYNEQFFGPGTRLTVL.

The rearrangement links TRBV12-5 to TRBJ2-3; TRBD2 matches at 16 bases. Germline V gives CDR1 LGHNT, CDR2 FRNRAP. The CDR3 is made up of 21 amino acids. V was clipped by 0 bases and J by 2 bases; unmatched bases: 11. CDR3 sequence: CASGLVLPGLAGGPTTDTQYF. Here the CDR3 DNA reads TGTGCTAGTGGTTTGGTCTTGCCGGGACTAGCGGGGGGGCCCACCACAGATACGCAGTATTTT. Looking up the rest from reference TRBV12-5 and TRBJ2-3 gives the full variable domain: DARVTQTPRHKVTEMGQEVTMRCQPILGHNTVFWYRQTMMQGLELLAYFRNRAPLDDSGMPKDRFSAEMPDATLATLKIQPSEPRDSAVYFCASGLVLPGLAGGPTTDTQYFGPGTRLTVL.

This sequence joins TRBV27 and TRBJ2-7; D is ambiguous. CDR3 length: 15 residues. Germline assignment: CDR1 MNHEY and CDR2 SMNVEV (reference sequence). Trimming removed 3 bases at V and 0 bases at J, with 12 bases between. For the CDR3, the DNA is TGTGCCAGCAGTTTGCGCGGTGCGACCTCCTACGAGCAGTACTTC. Protein sequence: CASSLRGATSYEQYF.